This TCR beta chain was sequenced for a study of neurological immune-mediated disorders. 5'RACE generated cDNA with 10-nucleotide random UMIs. TCRdb processed the 5' RACE reads anew with MiXCR; each CDR3 protein has one entry. Of some 55,000 distinct CDR3 sequences listed, 6.5% to 8.5% were seen once; the top ten hold under 2.5%. Germline CDR1 is SGHVS and CDR2 is FNYEAQ. The CDR3 is 13 residues long. V trimming: 5 bases; J trimming: 6 bases; junction bases outside the gene matches: 4. This clonotype showed up many times. Time point given: longitudinal time-point 3. Sequenced input: PBMCs. The rearrangement uses TRBV7-6 and TRBJ2-4; 7 nucleotides agree with TRBD2. The clonotype originates from a middle-aged woman in good health. The CDR3 DNA follows: TGTGCCAGCAGCCTAGGGGAGGGAAACATTCAGTACTTC. Translating it yields CASSLGEGNIQYF. Filled out from reference TRBV7-6 and TRBJ2-4, the complete variable domain reads GAGVSQSPRYKVTKRGQDVALRCDPISGHVSLYWYRQALGQGPEFLTYFNYEAQQDKSGLPNDRFSAERPEGSISTLTIQRTEQRDSAMYRCASSLGEGNIQYFGAGTRLSVL.